This T cell receptor (beta chain) was identified in a study of T cells in Graves' hyperthyroidism and ophthalmopathy. Findings and limits, study-wide: Ophthalmopathy was predicted by the model a median of about 6.5 months ahead of onset.

Worth noting for this clonotype: Its cognate antigen is unknown.

The source material, RNA transcripts, was used to amplify TCR beta CDR3 regions. With the HTBI primer set, the TCR CDR3 went through a first round of RT-PCR. TCRdb re-called the multiplex PCR reads with MiXCR, one entry per CDR3 protein. This sample has fewer than 350,000 distinct CDR3 sequences, with about 20% found just once. Those with hyperthyroidism were 18 to 65 years old, newly diagnosed, and ill for under 2 months. Germline V CDR1 and CDR2: MNHEY, SVGEGT. J gave up 7 bases and V 9 bases, and 8 bases lay outside the gene matches. The CDR3 runs 13 residues. Input material: blood. The chain joins TRBV6-2 or TRBV6-3 to TRBJ2-2, with 7 bases that match TRBD2. This receptor was taken from a woman in her forties or fifties with Graves' hyperthyroidism. CDR3 sequence (DNA): TGTGCCAGTAATCTAGCGGAGAACGGGGAGCTGTTTTTT. The encoded protein is CASNLAENGELFF.